Listed below are T cell receptor beta chains from one sample, sequenced in a study of vaccination effects on CD4 cells after COVID-19. Data came from immunoSEQ multiplex PCR; TCRdb stores just in-frame clones and leaves some out. The sample carries 30,000 or so clones, approximately 71% recorded once. Their antigen targets remain unknown. The sample consisted of CD4+ T cells from PBMCs cultured with HCoV-NL63 spike peptides, taken after COVID-19 vaccination. The receptors shown here come from a human donor who received a COVID-19 vaccine. The CDR3 runs from the conserved cysteine through the conserved F or W. Each record gives: clone size, J gene, V gene, D gene, CDR3 DNA, CDR3 protein. A D gene is named only where the DNA matches it firmly. Some rows mark clone size as missing; the rest say once, few, many or name a class of expanded clone.

abundance: NA
j_gene: TRBJ1-2
v_gene: TRBV4-1
d_gene: TRBD1
CDR3nt: TGCGCCAGCAGCCAAGATCGGACAGGGGGAGACTATGGCTACACCTTC
CDR3aa: CASSQDRTGGDYGYTF

abundance: NA
j_gene: TRBJ2-2
v_gene: TRBV9
d_gene: NA
CDR3nt: TGTGCCAGCAGCAAACAGGGATTCACCGGGGAGCTGTTTTTT
CDR3aa: CASSKQGFTGELFF

abundance: few
j_gene: TRBJ1-1
v_gene: TRBV7-9
d_gene: TRBD1
CDR3nt: TGTGCCAGCAGTTTCGGGACAGGGTTAACTGAAGCTTTCTTT
CDR3aa: CASSFGTGLTEAFF

abundance: NA
j_gene: TRBJ2-1
v_gene: TRBV28
d_gene: TRBD2
CDR3nt: TGTGCCAGCAGTAAAGTAGGACTAGCTATTAGTACTGAGTTCTTC
CDR3aa: CASSKVGLAISTEFF

abundance: NA
j_gene: TRBJ2-2
v_gene: TRBV7-6
d_gene: NA
CDR3nt: TGTGCCAGCAGCTTAGAGGACCCCCGGCACACCGGGGAGCTGTTTTTT
CDR3aa: CASSLEDPRHTGELFF

abundance: NA
j_gene: TRBJ1-1
v_gene: TRBV3-1/TRBV3-2
d_gene: NA
CDR3nt: TGTGCCAGCAGTCGAGGAATCCCTTCAAGGGCTGAAGCTTTCTTT
CDR3aa: CASSRGIPSRAEAFF

abundance: few
j_gene: TRBJ1-5
v_gene: TRBV7-2
d_gene: NA
CDR3nt: TGTGCCAGCAGCAAGGGTAGGACAGAACTTAATCAGCCCCAGCATTTT
CDR3aa: CASSKGRTELNQPQHF

abundance: few
j_gene: TRBJ1-5
v_gene: TRBV11-2
d_gene: NA
CDR3nt: TGTGCCAGCAGCCCCGGCCCGTCTCAGCCCCAGCATTTT
CDR3aa: CASSPGPSQPQHF

abundance: NA
j_gene: TRBJ2-1
v_gene: TRBV15
d_gene: NA
CDR3nt: TGTGCCACCAGCAGAGCCGGGGACCGACTCAATGAGCAGTTCTTC
CDR3aa: CATSRAGDRLNEQFF

abundance: NA
j_gene: TRBJ2-5
v_gene: TRBV5-1
d_gene: TRBD2
CDR3nt: TGCGCCAGCAGCCGGGAGGCGGGTCCAGAGACCCAGTACTTC
CDR3aa: CASSREAGPETQYF

abundance: NA
j_gene: TRBJ2-5
v_gene: TRBV5-6
d_gene: NA
CDR3nt: TGTGCCAGCAGCCCACACAGGGCGGCCAGGCTAGAGACCCAGTACTTC
CDR3aa: CASSPHRAARLETQYF

abundance: NA
j_gene: TRBJ1-2
v_gene: TRBV12-3/TRBV12-4
d_gene: NA
CDR3nt: TGTGCCAGCAGTTTAGACTATGGCTACACCTTC
CDR3aa: CASSLDYGYTF

abundance: NA
j_gene: TRBJ2-7
v_gene: TRBV5-1
d_gene: TRBD2
CDR3nt: TGCGCCAGCAGCTTGGACGGGAGGGCCGCCCTCTACGAGCAGTACTTC
CDR3aa: CASSLDGRAALYEQYF

abundance: few
j_gene: TRBJ1-2
v_gene: TRBV2
d_gene: NA
CDR3nt: TGTGCCAGCAGTGATATGGGGGATGGCTACACCTTC
CDR3aa: CASSDMGDGYTF

abundance: NA
j_gene: TRBJ2-7
v_gene: TRBV6-5
d_gene: NA
CDR3nt: TGTGCCAGCAGTCGTTTTGGCGGGGATACCTACGAGCAGTACTTC
CDR3aa: CASSRFGGDTYEQYF

abundance: NA
j_gene: TRBJ1-3
v_gene: TRBV18
d_gene: NA
CDR3nt: TGTGCCAGCTCACCAGGTGTTGGAGAAGGAAACACCATATATTTT
CDR3aa: CASSPGVGEGNTIYF

abundance: NA
j_gene: TRBJ1-5
v_gene: TRBV10-1
d_gene: NA
CDR3nt: TGCGCCAGCAGTGAGTGGGGTGTCGGTCAGCCCCAGCATTTT
CDR3aa: CASSEWGVGQPQHF

abundance: NA
j_gene: TRBJ1-2
v_gene: TRBV5-5
d_gene: NA
CDR3nt: TGTGCCAGCAGCTTAGGAGGGCAGTATGGCTACACCTTC
CDR3aa: CASSLGGQYGYTF

abundance: NA
j_gene: TRBJ1-2
v_gene: TRBV30
d_gene: TRBD1
CDR3nt: TGTGCCGGAGGGACAGCGAACTATGGCTACACCTTC
CDR3aa: CAGGTANYGYTF

abundance: NA
j_gene: TRBJ2-5
v_gene: TRBV11-2
d_gene: NA
CDR3nt: TGTGCCAGCAGCTTAAGAGGAAAAGAAGAGGTCCAAGAGACCCAGTACTTC
CDR3aa: CASSLRGKEEVQETQYF

abundance: NA
j_gene: TRBJ1-2
v_gene: TRBV11-2
d_gene: TRBD1
CDR3nt: TGTGCCAGCAGCCCAGACAGGGACTCTAGCTATGGCTACACCTTC
CDR3aa: CASSPDRDSSYGYTF

abundance: NA
j_gene: TRBJ2-3
v_gene: TRBV7-9
d_gene: NA
CDR3nt: TGTGCCAGCAGCTTAGGACAGGCGGGGGATACGCAGTATTTT
CDR3aa: CASSLGQAGDTQYF

abundance: NA
j_gene: TRBJ1-2
v_gene: TRBV7-9
d_gene: NA
CDR3nt: TGTGCCAGCAGCTTAAGCTTGGACAGTAAGACCTATGGCTACACCTTC
CDR3aa: CASSLSLDSKTYGYTF

abundance: few
j_gene: TRBJ2-1
v_gene: TRBV9
d_gene: NA
CDR3nt: TGTGCCAGCAGCCCGAGTGGTATAGTCAATGAGCAGTTCTTC
CDR3aa: CASSPSGIVNEQFF

abundance: NA
j_gene: TRBJ2-7
v_gene: TRBV10-3
d_gene: NA
CDR3nt: TGTGCCATCAGCGGGCCGGGAGACTCCTACGAGCAGTACTTC
CDR3aa: CAISGPGDSYEQYF

abundance: large
j_gene: TRBJ2-4
v_gene: TRBV10-1
d_gene: TRBD2
CDR3nt: TGCGCCAGCAGTGAGACATCGGGACTACGATTAGCCAAAAACATTCAGTACTTC
CDR3aa: CASSETSGLRLAKNIQYF

abundance: NA
j_gene: TRBJ2-3
v_gene: TRBV25-1
d_gene: NA
CDR3nt: TGTGCCAGCGGTCGACTTTCCACAGATACGCAGTATTTT
CDR3aa: CASGRLSTDTQYF

abundance: NA
j_gene: TRBJ1-1
v_gene: TRBV3-1/TRBV3-2
d_gene: NA
CDR3nt: TGTGCCAGCAGCCAACTCTCGGAAGCTTTCTTT
CDR3aa: CASSQLSEAFF

abundance: NA
j_gene: TRBJ2-3
v_gene: TRBV9
d_gene: TRBD2
CDR3nt: TGTGCCAGCAGCGTAGGGCTAGCGGTGAGCACAGATACGCAGTATTTT
CDR3aa: CASSVGLAVSTDTQYF

abundance: NA
j_gene: TRBJ1-5
v_gene: TRBV7-9
d_gene: NA
CDR3nt: TGTGCCAGCAGCCCCGCGGGACATTCTAGCAATCAGCCCCAGCATTTT
CDR3aa: CASSPAGHSSNQPQHF

abundance: NA
j_gene: TRBJ2-1
v_gene: TRBV9
d_gene: NA
CDR3nt: TGTGCCAGCAGCGTAGGCTCCACCTCCTACAATGAGCAGTTCTTC
CDR3aa: CASSVGSTSYNEQFF

abundance: NA
j_gene: TRBJ1-1
v_gene: TRBV4-1
d_gene: NA
CDR3nt: TGCGCCAGCAGCCAAGGATCGTTAAGAAACATGAACACTGAAGCTTTCTTT
CDR3aa: CASSQGSLRNMNTEAFF

abundance: NA
j_gene: TRBJ2-1
v_gene: TRBV20-1
d_gene: NA
CDR3nt: TGCAGTGCTAGTACGGCGGGGAGCTACAATGAGCAGTTCTTC
CDR3aa: CSASTAGSYNEQFF